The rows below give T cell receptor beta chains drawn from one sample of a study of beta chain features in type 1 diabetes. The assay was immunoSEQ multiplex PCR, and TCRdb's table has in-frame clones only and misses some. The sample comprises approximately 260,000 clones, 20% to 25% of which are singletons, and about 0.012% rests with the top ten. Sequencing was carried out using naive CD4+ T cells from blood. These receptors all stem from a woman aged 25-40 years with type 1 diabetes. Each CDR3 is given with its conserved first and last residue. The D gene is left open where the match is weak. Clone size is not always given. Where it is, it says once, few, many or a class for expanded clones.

TGTGCCTGGGCCGGGGGGAACACTGAAGCTTTCTTT	CAWAGGNTEAFF	TRBV30	TRBJ1-1	.	.
TGCGCCAGCAGCTTGGTCCACAGGGGAAGAACTAGCACAGATACGCAGTATTTT	CASSLVHRGRTSTDTQYF	TRBV5-1	TRBJ2-3	.	TRBD1
TGTGCCAGCAGTGATAGAGAGAACACTGAAGCTTTCTTT	CASSDRENTEAFF	TRBV6-1	TRBJ1-1	.	.
TGTGCCAGCTCACCACAGGGAGCTGTTGAAAAACTGTTTTTT	CASSPQGAVEKLFF	TRBV18	TRBJ1-4	.	.
TGCAGCGTTAACAACATGAACACTGAAGCTTTCTTT	CSVNNMNTEAFF	TRBV29-1	TRBJ1-1	.	.
TGTGCCAGCAGCTTTCCTAGCGGGAGGGCCAGGTACAATGAGCAGTTCTTC	CASSFPSGRARYNEQFF	TRBV7-9	TRBJ2-1	.	TRBD2
TGTGCCAGCACCCTAAACTCTGGGGCCAACGTCCTGACTTTC	CASTLNSGANVLTF	TRBV28	TRBJ2-6	.	.
TGTGCTAGCAGCTTTGAGGGTTCGGTCACTGAAGCTTTCTTT	CASSFEGSVTEAFF	TRBV7-7	TRBJ1-1	.	.
TGTGCCAGCAGCTTGGCTAGCGGGAGTGGTTACGAGCAGTACTTC	CASSLASGSGYEQYF	TRBV7-9	TRBJ2-7	.	TRBD2
TGTGCCTGGACCAAAGAAGGACAGGGGAACAATCAGCCCCAGCATTTT	CAWTKEGQGNNQPQHF	TRBV30	TRBJ1-5	.	TRBD1
TGTGCCAGCAGTTACGGCGGGAGGGCCTACAATGAGCAGTTCTTC	CASSYGGRAYNEQFF	TRBV6-5	TRBJ2-1	.	TRBD2
TGTGCCTGGAGTCAGTATGGCTACACCTTC	CAWSQYGYTF	TRBV30	TRBJ1-2	few	.
TGCAGCGCCAAAACAGGGGTCATGGAAAAACTGTTTTTT	CSAKTGVMEKLFF	TRBV29-1	TRBJ1-4	.	TRBD1
TGTGCCAGCCGAAGCAGGGTTTCCCACGAGCAGTACTTC	CASRSRVSHEQYF	TRBV25-1	TRBJ2-7	few	.
TGTGCCAGCAGCTCTAGCGGAGAAGAGACCCAGTACTTC	CASSSSGEETQYF	TRBV7-9	TRBJ2-5	few	TRBD2
TGTGCCAGTAGTGACGGGACTCGAGCCGGGGAGCTGTTTTTT	CASSDGTRAGELFF	TRBV19	TRBJ2-2	few	.
TGCAGCGTTCCGAGGGGGAAGTTGGAGACCCAGTACTTC	CSVPRGKLETQYF	TRBV29-1	TRBJ2-5	.	.
TGTGCCATCAGTGAACCGGGAGGGAGTACAGATACGCAGTATTTT	CAISEPGGSTDTQYF	TRBV10-3	TRBJ2-3	.	TRBD2
TGTGCCATCAGTGGATCAGGGGCGACTAATGAAAAACTGTTTTTT	CAISGSGATNEKLFF	TRBV10-3	TRBJ1-4	.	.
TGTGCCAGCAGCCAAGGCTCAGGGGAAGGCTACACCTTC	CASSQGSGEGYTF	TRBV4-2	TRBJ1-2	.	.
TGCAGCGTTGGTGGCAGGGGGCAAGAGACCCAGTACTTC	CSVGGRGQETQYF	TRBV29-1	TRBJ2-5	.	TRBD1
TGTGCCAGCAGCTTGGAAAGGGGGGCGGGAGCGCACAATGAGCAGTTCTTC	CASSLERGAGAHNEQFF	TRBV5-6	TRBJ2-1	.	.
TGTGCCAGCAGGGGGGCCATTAATACAGATACGCAGTATTTT	CASRGAINTDTQYF	TRBV7-9	TRBJ2-3	.	.
TGTGCCAGTAGGGGCCGCTTCCGGGACAGGGACAGGACCGGGGAGCTGTTTTTT	CASRGRFRDRDRTGELFF	TRBV19	TRBJ2-2	.	TRBD1
TGCGCCAGCAGGGCTGGACTAGCGGGCCTCTCCTACGAGCAGTACTTC	CASRAGLAGLSYEQYF	TRBV5-1	TRBJ2-7	few	TRBD2
TGTGCCTGGAGTCGACTATACGAGCAGTACTTC	CAWSRLYEQYF	TRBV30	TRBJ2-7	.	.
TGCAGCGTTGAACGGTATGAAAAACTGTTTTTT	CSVERYEKLFF	TRBV29-1	TRBJ1-4	.	.
TGTGCCAGCAGCCAGGGACAGTCTAACTATGGCTACACCTTC	CASSQGQSNYGYTF	TRBV2	TRBJ1-2	few	TRBD1
TGTGCCAGCAGCTTGGTCGGCTCCGGGACTGGGCCCCTCCACTTT	CASSLVGSGTGPLHF	TRBV5-6	TRBJ1-6	few	.
TGTGCCAGCAGCGTAGTAGCGGTCACAGATACGCAGTATTTT	CASSVVAVTDTQYF	TRBV9	TRBJ2-3	few	.
TGTGCCAGCTCACCGGGACTAGCGGGAGAGCCCGAACAGTTCTTC	CASSPGLAGEPEQFF	TRBV18	TRBJ2-1	.	TRBD2
TGTGCCAGCAGCTTAAGCTCCGGGGGCGAGCAGTACTTC	CASSLSSGGEQYF	TRBV13	TRBJ2-7	few	.
TGTGCCTGGAGTCCCCCAAGGACAGCCTCCTACGAGCAGTACTTC	CAWSPPRTASYEQYF	TRBV30	TRBJ2-7	few	.
TGTGCCAGCACCCCCACCTCGCCATCTCCCTCGGGCTTC	CASTPTSPSPSGF	TRBV28	TRBJ1-2	.	.
TGCGCCAGCAGTTTACAGGGGGCGGACGAGCAGTACTTC	CASSLQGADEQYF	TRBV5-1	TRBJ2-7	few	TRBD1
TGTGCCAGCAGAAGGGACACTTACCAAGAGACCCAGTACTTC	CASRRDTYQETQYF	TRBV6-5	TRBJ2-5	.	.
TGTGCCAGCAGTTACTCGACAGTCACAGATACGCAGTATTTT	CASSYSTVTDTQYF	TRBV6-5	TRBJ2-3	few	.
TGTGCCAGCAGCGCAGGGGGTCTCCGTGATACGCAGTATTTT	CASSAGGLRDTQYF	TRBV11-2	TRBJ2-3	few	TRBD1
TGTGCCAGCAGCTTGGAGCGGGTGGAGCAGTACTTC	CASSLERVEQYF	TRBV5-6	TRBJ2-7	.	.